This TCR beta chain was sequenced during a study of blood T cells in healthy people across ages. Per-sample PBMC isolation yielded at least 6.5 million cells. The study, taken as a whole, reports: A roughly linear age-dependent decrease characterized TCR beta diversity per million T cells. Long-lived donors had more naive CD4+ cells and higher diversity than aged donors. The donors' CMV status was not determined, possibly confounding changes in expanded clonotypes.

Points on this clonotype: No antigen is known for it.

PCR was performed a second time for roughly 7 to 11 cycles using a sample-barcoded 5' primer and a J-beta primer mix. TCRdb independently ran MiXCR on the 5' RACE reads; one entry per CDR3 protein. Here the sample spans about 800,000 distinct CDR3 sequences, 58% being singletons. The CDR3 totals 13 residues. After removal of 1 base from V and 5 bases from J, the junction contained 1 base not matched to a gene. Germline CDR1 and CDR2: MDHEN and SYDVKM. This chain uses TRBV28 with TRBJ1-2; TRBD1 matches at 7 bases. The sample was blood. The clonotype originates from a man younger than 45 in good health. The CDR3 protein is CASSLYRGYGYTF. CDR3 nucleotides: TGTGCCAGCAGTTTATACAGGGGATATGGCTACACCTTC.